The 3 T cell receptor beta chains listed next were all sequenced from one sample in a study of control samples from healthy donors and cancer patients. The data were produced by immunoSEQ multiplex PCR, yet TCRdb's version contains in-frame clones alone and is incomplete. Found here are around 20,000 clones, just over 85% of them singletons; the top ten hold 11%. The specimen sequenced was PBMCs. The receptors were gathered from a woman between 65 and 79 years old with colorectal cancer.

This chain uses TRBV4-3 with TRBJ1-2, with 9 bases matching TRBD1. J lost 6 bases, V lost 0 bases, and 5 bases had no gene match. Per the germline V gene, CDR1 is LGHNA and CDR2 is YSLEER. This CDR3 contains 15 residues. In DNA form, the CDR3 reads TGCGCCAGCAGCCAAGACCGGGACAGGGTAGATGGCTACACCTTC. Translating it yields CASSQDRDRVDGYTF.

This chain connects TRBV5-6 to TRBJ2-6; possibly TRBD2 for D (5 bases). The CDR3 runs to 15 residues. CDR1 is SGHDT, CDR2 YYEEEE, per germline. V lost 2 bases, J lost 0 bases, and 6 bases lay in between. The CDR3 DNA reads TGTGCCAGCAGCTTTCGGGGCTCTGGGGCCAACGTCCTGACTTTC. Encoded protein: CASSFRGSGANVLTF.

The chain uses TRBV3-1 (or the pseudogene TRBV3-2) and TRBJ2-2; D call uncertain. CDR1 is LGHDT and CDR2 is YNNKEL in the germline V gene (reference sequence). CDR3 size: 14 residues. Trimming stripped 1 base from V and 6 bases from J, with 9 bases between. For the CDR3, the DNA is TGTGCCAGCAGCCAAGGGCGGATGGCCGGGGAGCTGTTTTTT. Amino acids: CASSQGRMAGELFF.